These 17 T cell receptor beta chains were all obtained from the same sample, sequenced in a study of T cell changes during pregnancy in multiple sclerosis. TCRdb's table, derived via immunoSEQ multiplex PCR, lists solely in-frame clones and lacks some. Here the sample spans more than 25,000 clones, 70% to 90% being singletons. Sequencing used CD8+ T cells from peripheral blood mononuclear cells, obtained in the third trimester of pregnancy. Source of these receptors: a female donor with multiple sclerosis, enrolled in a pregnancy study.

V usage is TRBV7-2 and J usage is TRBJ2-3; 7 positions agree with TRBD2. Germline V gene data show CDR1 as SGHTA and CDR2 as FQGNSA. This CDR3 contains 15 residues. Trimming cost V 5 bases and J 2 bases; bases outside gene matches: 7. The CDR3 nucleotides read TGTGCCAGCAGCGGCAGACTAGCTCACACAGATACGCAGTATTTT. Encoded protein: CASSGRLAHTDTQYF.

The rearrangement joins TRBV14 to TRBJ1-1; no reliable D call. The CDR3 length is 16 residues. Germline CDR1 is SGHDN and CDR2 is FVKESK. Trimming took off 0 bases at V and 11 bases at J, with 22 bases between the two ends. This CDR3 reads CASSQDSSSTTSGAFF. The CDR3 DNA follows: TGTGCCAGCAGCCAAGATAGTTCTTCGACTACCTCTGGGGCTTTCTTT.

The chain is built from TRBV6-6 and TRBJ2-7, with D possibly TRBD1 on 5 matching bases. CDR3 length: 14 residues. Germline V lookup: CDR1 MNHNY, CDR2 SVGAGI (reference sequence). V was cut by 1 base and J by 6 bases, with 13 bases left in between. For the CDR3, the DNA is TGTGCCAGCAGTTACTTAAATCAGGGTAGCGAGCAGTACTTC. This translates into CASSYLNQGSEQYF.

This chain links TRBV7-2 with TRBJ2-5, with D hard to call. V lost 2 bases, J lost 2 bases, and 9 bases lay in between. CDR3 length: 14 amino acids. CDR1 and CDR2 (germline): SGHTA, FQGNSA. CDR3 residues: CASSLNNLQETQYF. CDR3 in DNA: TGTGCCAGCAGCTTAAACAATTTACAAGAGACCCAGTACTTC.

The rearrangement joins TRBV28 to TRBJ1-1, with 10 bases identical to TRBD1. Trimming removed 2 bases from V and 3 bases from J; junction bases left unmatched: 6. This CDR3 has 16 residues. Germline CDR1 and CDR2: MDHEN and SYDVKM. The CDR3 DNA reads TGTGCCAGCAGTTTACGGGACAGGGGACTATACACTGAAGCTTTCTTT. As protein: CASSLRDRGLYTEAFF.

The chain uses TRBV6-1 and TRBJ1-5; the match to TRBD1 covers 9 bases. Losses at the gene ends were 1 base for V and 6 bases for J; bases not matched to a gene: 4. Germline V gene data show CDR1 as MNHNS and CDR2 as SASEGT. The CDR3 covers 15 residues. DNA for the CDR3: TGTGCCAGCAGTGAAGGGGACAGGGTTATTCAGCCCCAGCATTTT. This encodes CASSEGDRVIQPQHF.

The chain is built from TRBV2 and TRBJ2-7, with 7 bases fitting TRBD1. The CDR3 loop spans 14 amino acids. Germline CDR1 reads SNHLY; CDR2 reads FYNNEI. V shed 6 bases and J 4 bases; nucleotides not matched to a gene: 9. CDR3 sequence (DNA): TGTGCCAGCAGCCCCCGGGACAGCGATTACGAGCAGTACTTC. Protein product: CASSPRDSDYEQYF. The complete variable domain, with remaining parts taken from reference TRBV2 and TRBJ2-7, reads EPEVTQTPSHQVTQMGQEVILRCVPISNHLYFYWYRQILGQKVEFLVSFYNNEISEKSEIFDDQFSVERPDGSNFTLKIRSTKLEDSAMYFCASSPRDSDYEQYFGPGTRLTVT.

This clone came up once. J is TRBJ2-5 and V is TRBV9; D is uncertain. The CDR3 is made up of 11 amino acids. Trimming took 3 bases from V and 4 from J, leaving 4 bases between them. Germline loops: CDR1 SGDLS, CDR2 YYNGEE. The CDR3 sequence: CASSAGETQYF. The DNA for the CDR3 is TGTGCCAGCAGCGCCGGAGAGACCCAGTACTTC.

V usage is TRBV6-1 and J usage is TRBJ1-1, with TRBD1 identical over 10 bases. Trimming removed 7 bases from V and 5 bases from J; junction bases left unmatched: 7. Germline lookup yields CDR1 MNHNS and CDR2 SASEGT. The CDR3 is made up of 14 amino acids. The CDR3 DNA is TGTGCCAGCAAACGGGACAGGGGCGAGACTGAAGCTTTCTTT. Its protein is CASKRDRGETEAFF.

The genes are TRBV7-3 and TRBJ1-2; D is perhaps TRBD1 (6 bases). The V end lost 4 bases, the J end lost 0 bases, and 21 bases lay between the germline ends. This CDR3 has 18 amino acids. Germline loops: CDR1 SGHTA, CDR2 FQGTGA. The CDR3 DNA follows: TGTGCCAGCAGCTGGACCTGGGACCGGGAGGGGGCTAACTATGGCTACACCTTC. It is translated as CASSWTWDREGANYGYTF.

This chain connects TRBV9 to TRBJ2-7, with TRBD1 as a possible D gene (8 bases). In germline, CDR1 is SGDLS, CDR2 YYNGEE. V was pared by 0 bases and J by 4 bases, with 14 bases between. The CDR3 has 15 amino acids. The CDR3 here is CASSVATGEGYEQYF. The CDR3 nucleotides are TGTGCCAGCAGCGTAGCGACAGGGGAGGGTTACGAGCAGTACTTC.

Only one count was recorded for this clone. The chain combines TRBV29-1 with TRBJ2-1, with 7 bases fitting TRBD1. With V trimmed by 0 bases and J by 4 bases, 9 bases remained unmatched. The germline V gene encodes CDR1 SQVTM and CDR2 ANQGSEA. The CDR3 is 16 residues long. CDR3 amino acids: CSVEDLRDSVYNEQFF. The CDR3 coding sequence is TGCAGCGTTGAAGATTTACGGGACAGCGTATACAATGAGCAGTTCTTC.

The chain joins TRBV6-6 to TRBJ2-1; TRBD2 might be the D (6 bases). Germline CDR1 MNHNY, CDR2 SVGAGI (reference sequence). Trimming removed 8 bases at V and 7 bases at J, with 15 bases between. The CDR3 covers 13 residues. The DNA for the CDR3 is TGTGCCAGCGGACTGCCCGCGGGGAATGAGCAGTTCTTC. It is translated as CASGLPAGNEQFF.

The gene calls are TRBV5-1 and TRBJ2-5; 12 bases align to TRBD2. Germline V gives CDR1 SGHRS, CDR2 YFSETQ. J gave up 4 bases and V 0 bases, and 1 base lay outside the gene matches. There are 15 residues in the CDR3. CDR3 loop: CASSLGLAGAETQYF. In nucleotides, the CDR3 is TGCGCCAGCAGCTTGGGACTAGCGGGAGCAGAGACCCAGTACTTC.

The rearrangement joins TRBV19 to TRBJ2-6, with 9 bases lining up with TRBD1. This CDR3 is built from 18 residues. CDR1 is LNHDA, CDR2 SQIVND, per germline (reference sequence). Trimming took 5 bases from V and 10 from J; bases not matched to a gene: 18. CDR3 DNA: TGTGCCAGTAGTGCTACCGGGACAGGGAATTGGAGGACGAACGTCCTGACTTTC. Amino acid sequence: CASSATGTGNWRTNVLTF.

This CDR3 reads CASSLRHYLYNEQFF. CDR3 in DNA: TGTGCCAGCAGTTTGAGACATTACCTCTACAATGAGCAGTTCTTC. This rearrangement joins TRBV6-6 to TRBJ2-1; no definite D call. Germline assignment: CDR1 MNHNY and CDR2 SVGAGI (reference sequence). The CDR3 length is 15 residues. Trimming shortened V by 4 bases and J by 3 bases, and 13 bases separated the two germline ends.

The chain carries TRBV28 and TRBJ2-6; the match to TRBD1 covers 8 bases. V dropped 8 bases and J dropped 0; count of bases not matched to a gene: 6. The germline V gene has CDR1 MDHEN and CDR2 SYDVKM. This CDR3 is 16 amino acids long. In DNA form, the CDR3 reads TGTGCCAGCCTGACAGGGGATATCTCTGGGGCCAACGTCCTGACTTTC. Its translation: CASLTGDISGANVLTF.